One and the same sample provided the 27 T cell receptor beta chains below, sequenced in a study of OX40 agonist ivuxolimab in advanced cancers. Sequenced by immunoSEQ multiplex PCR; TCRdb stores in-frame clones only, minus some. Of some 16,000 clones detected, approximately 85% appear once; the ten largest clones hold 25% to 30%. Here the sequenced sample was CD4+ or CD8+ T cells sorted from blood, taken in a trial of the OX40 agonist ivuxolimab. These receptors were obtained from an adult with an advanced solid tumor such as melanoma, head and neck, liver or kidney cancer.

The chain is built from TRBV2 and TRBJ2-7, with TRBD2 matching 11 bases. CDR1 and CDR2 from the germline V gene are SNHLY and FYNNEI. This CDR3 contains 13 residues. Losses at the gene ends were 8 bases for V and 2 bases for J; bases not matched to a gene: 2. The CDR3 here is CASSGLAAYEQYF. The DNA for the CDR3 is TGTGCCAGCTCGGGACTAGCGGCCTACGAGCAGTACTTC.

The chain employs TRBV7-8 and TRBJ2-1; TRBD2 matches at 12 bases. CDR1 and CDR2 (germline): SGHVS, FQNEAQ. The V gene end was trimmed by 1 base and the J gene end by 15 bases; junction bases not matched to a gene: 7. This CDR3 contains 14 residues. CDR3 protein: CASSLDSSGRAGFF. CDR3 sequence (DNA): TGTGCCAGCAGCTTAGACTCTAGCGGGAGGGCCGGGTTCTTC.

The chain employs TRBV18 and TRBJ2-5; D may correspond to TRBD1 or TRBD2 (5 bases each). V was trimmed by 2 bases and J by 4 bases, leaving 14 bases between them. Germline V CDR1 and CDR2: KGHSH, LQKENI. This CDR3 region has 15 residues. CDR3 coding DNA: TGTGCCAGCTCACCAGGAACAGTGAGGGGAGAGACCCAGTACTTC. Translating it yields CASSPGTVRGETQYF.

The V and J genes are TRBV19 and TRBJ1-5; possibly TRBD1 for D (6 bases). The CDR3 has 14 amino acids. Germline-derived CDR1 and CDR2 are LNHDA and SQIVND (reference sequence). Between the trimmed V and J ends, which lost 6 bases and 2 bases, there was a span of 11 bases. The CDR3 reads CASSPDSGNQPQHF. CDR3 in DNA: TGTGCCAGTAGCCCGGACAGCGGCAATCAGCCCCAGCATTTT.

The chain links TRBV10-3 to TRBJ2-7, with D possibly TRBD2 on 7 matching bases. The CDR3 sequence is 14 residues long. Trimming removed 2 bases at V and 3 bases at J, with 11 bases between. Per the germline V gene, CDR1 is ENHRY and CDR2 is SYGVKD. CDR3 DNA sequence: TGTGCCATCAGTGAGCTAGCGGACAGCTACGAGCAGTACTTC. Its translation is CAISELADSYEQYF.

This clone has only one observation. This rearrangement joins TRBV7-3 to TRBJ2-1; the D gene is possibly TRBD2 (5 bases). This CDR3 comprises 15 residues. Germline-derived CDR1 and CDR2 are SGHTA and FQGTGA. With 2 bases removed from V and 0 bases from J, the gap between germline ends came to 8 bases. CDR3 residues: CASSLEAASYNEQFF. The CDR3 bases are TGTGCCAGCAGCTTAGAAGCGGCCTCCTACAATGAGCAGTTCTTC.

The genes are TRBV15 and TRBJ2-3; tentatively, D is TRBD2 (6 bases). V was trimmed by 6 bases and J by 2 bases, leaving 18 bases between them. From germline, CDR1 is LNHNV and CDR2 YYDKDF (reference sequence). The CDR3 totals 16 residues. In nucleotides, the CDR3 is TGTGCCACCAGGCTGGGGGAGGCGGGCTACACAGATACGCAGTATTTT. Translation gives CATRLGEAGYTDTQYF.

The V gene is TRBV13, the J gene TRBJ1-2; 10 bases line up with TRBD1. V lost 6 bases, J lost 7 bases, and 11 bases stayed unmatched. The germline gives CDR1 PRHDT, CDR2 FYEKMQ (reference sequence). CDR3 length equals 15 residues. CDR3 in amino acids: CASRKGQGIIGGYTF. For the CDR3, the DNA is TGTGCCAGCAGAAAGGGACAGGGGATTATAGGTGGCTACACCTTC.

The chain recombines TRBV2 with TRBJ2-7; no firm D call. Trimming took off 0 bases at V and 1 base at J, with 4 bases between the two ends. Germline V gene lookup returns CDR1 SNHLY and CDR2 FYNNEI. The CDR3 has 13 residues. The CDR3 is CASSEALSYEQYF. The CDR3, as DNA: TGTGCCAGCAGTGAAGCTCTTTCCTACGAGCAGTACTTC.

The chain recombines TRBV4-1 with TRBJ2-3, with D possibly TRBD2 on 5 matching bases. Germline V gives CDR1 MGHRA, CDR2 YSYEKL. The CDR3 length is 13 residues. V was shortened by 5 bases and J by 7 bases, with 13 bases between the two germline ends. The CDR3 DNA reads TGCGCCAGCAGCACCTCCCCGGGGAATACGCAGTATTTT. Translated, it gives CASSTSPGNTQYF.

The gene calls are TRBV27 and TRBJ1-1; tentative D call: TRBD1 (5 bases). Trimming pared 4 bases from V and 1 base from J, leaving 7 bases between. The CDR3 is made up of 13 amino acids. CDR1 and CDR2 (germline): MNHEY, SMNVEV (reference sequence). The CDR3 sequence is CASSSQGNTEAFF. In nucleotides, the CDR3 is TGTGCCAGCAGTTCCCAGGGGAACACTGAAGCTTTCTTT.

The chain uses TRBV5-6 and TRBJ2-7; 8 bases are a match to TRBD2. V lost 4 bases, J lost 2 bases, and 5 bases stayed unmatched. Per germline, CDR1 SGHDT and CDR2 YYEEEE. There are 14 residues in the CDR3. CDR3 in DNA: TGTGCCAGCAGCCCAGCCGGGGGGGCCTACGAGCAGTACTTC. This sequence encodes CASSPAGGAYEQYF.

The sample holds a few counts of this clone. V is TRBV2 and J is TRBJ1-1, with D unresolved. Germline V CDR1 and CDR2: SNHLY, FYNNEI. The V gene lost 5 bases and the J gene lost 9 bases, with 10 bases spanning the gap. The CDR3 length is 11 residues. CDR3 sequence: CASSTTDQAFF. CDR3 nucleotide sequence: TGTGCCAGCAGTACCACGGACCAAGCTTTCTTT. Filled out from reference TRBV2 and TRBJ1-1, the complete variable domain reads EPEVTQTPSHQVTQMGQEVILRCVPISNHLYFYWYRQILGQKVEFLVSFYNNEISEKSEIFDDQFSVERPDGSNFTLKIRSTKLEDSAMYFCASSTTDQAFFGQGTRLTVV.

The chain links TRBV7-9 to TRBJ2-2; perhaps TRBD2 as D (7 bases). The CDR3 sequence is 16 residues long. Trimming stripped 5 bases from V and 3 bases from J, with 16 bases between. Germline V gives CDR1 SEHNR, CDR2 FQNEAQ (reference sequence). The CDR3 sequence is CASSPLGGADTGELFF. The CDR3, as DNA: TGTGCCAGCAGCCCCCTGGGGGGGGCGGACACCGGGGAGCTGTTTTTT.

This clone was seen once. The chain couples TRBV30 to TRBJ2-5; 9 nucleotides agree with TRBD2. CDR3 length: 15 amino acids. Germline CDR1 GTSNPN, CDR2 SVGIG (reference sequence). Germline trimming cut 4 bases from V and 1 base from J; bases unmatched to any gene: 7. CDR3 nucleotide sequence: TGTGCCTGGACTGGAGCGGGAGGCCTCCAAGAGACCCAGTACTTC. Amino acid sequence: CAWTGAGGLQETQYF.

This clone is deemed medium-sized. The V gene is TRBV11-2, the J gene TRBJ2-5; possible D gene TRBD2, 6 bases. This CDR3 contains 13 residues. V gave up 4 bases and J gave up 5 bases, with 11 bases separating them. The germline V gene has CDR1 SGHAT and CDR2 FQNNGV. As DNA, the CDR3 is TGTGCCAGCAGCTGGGGACTTGCGGAGACCCAGTACTTC. This codes for CASSWGLAETQYF.

J is TRBJ2-3 and V is TRBV7-9; 12 nucleotides line up with TRBD2. The V segment lost 5 bases and the J segment 2 bases; nucleotides outside the gene matches: 11. The CDR3 covers 18 residues. Per the germline V gene, CDR1 is SEHNR and CDR2 is FQNEAQ (reference sequence). The CDR3 reads CASSPQTTSGSYTDTQYF. CDR3 nucleotides: TGTGCCAGCAGCCCCCAAACGACTAGCGGGAGCTACACAGATACGCAGTATTTT.

As DNA, the CDR3 is TGTGCCATCAGTTCGTGGAACACTGAAGCTTTCTTT. Protein: CAISSWNTEAFF. V is TRBV10-3 and J is TRBJ1-1; D gene ambiguous. The ends were cut back, 5 bases at V and 1 base at J, with 5 bases in the middle. Germline V lookup: CDR1 ENHRY, CDR2 SYGVKD. CDR3 length equals 12 residues.

The rearrangement joins TRBV5-6 to TRBJ1-5, with D possibly TRBD1 on 6 matching bases. The CDR3 length is 13 residues. V was trimmed by 0 bases and J by 6 bases, leaving 7 bases between them. Germline V gives CDR1 SGHDT, CDR2 YYEEEE. Here the CDR3 reads CASSLGGRQPQHF. The CDR3 bases are TGTGCCAGCAGCTTGGGGGGGCGTCAGCCCCAGCATTTT.

This clone appeared once. The chain is built from TRBV29-1 and TRBJ2-3, with 8 bases fitting TRBD2. There are 16 residues in the CDR3. Trimming removed 0 bases from V and 0 bases from J; junction bases left unmatched: 5. The germline V gene encodes CDR1 SQVTM and CDR2 ANQGSEA. DNA for the CDR3: TGCAGCGTTGAAGAAAAAAGCGGGGGCAGCACAGATACGCAGTATTTT. As protein: CSVEEKSGGSTDTQYF.

The CDR3 region has the DNA TGTGCCAGCAGTGACCCTTCGGGACTTATGACCGGGGAGCTGTTTTTT. Its protein is CASSDPSGLMTGELFF. V gene TRBV25-1 combines with J gene TRBJ2-2; possible D gene TRBD2, 6 bases. CDR1 and CDR2 (germline): MGHDK, SYGVNS. The CDR3 runs 16 residues. Deletions cut 3 bases from V and 5 bases from J, with 16 bases between.

The V call is TRBV6-5, the J call TRBJ2-1; 9 nucleotides line up with TRBD2. This CDR3 has 15 residues. The germline V gene encodes CDR1 MNHEY and CDR2 SVGAGI. The V gene end was trimmed by 5 bases and the J gene end by 4 bases; junction bases not matched to a gene: 6. CDR3: CASSASGDPYNEQFF. CDR3 nucleotide sequence: TGTGCCAGCAGTGCTAGCGGGGACCCATACAATGAGCAGTTCTTC.

The V call is TRBV6-1, the J call TRBJ2-7; D remains ambiguous. Trimming cost V 3 bases and J 12 bases, with 6 bases left between them. Germline CDR1 is MNHNS and CDR2 is SASEGT. The CDR3 runs 9 residues. CDR3 sequence: CASSEGRYF. The CDR3 bases are TGTGCCAGCAGTGAGGGTCGGTACTTC.

The DNA of the CDR3 is TGTGCCAGCAGAGTAGGAAATCAGCCCCAGCATTTT. Translation: CASRVGNQPQHF. J is TRBJ1-5 and V is TRBV5-6; D unclear. The CDR3 covers 12 residues. The V end was cut by 5 bases, the J end by 4 bases, with 7 bases between. Germline CDR1 is SGHDT and CDR2 is YYEEEE.

This clone was detected once. The chain has TRBV28 and TRBJ2-5; 8 bases fit TRBD2. From germline, CDR1 is MDHEN and CDR2 SYDVKM. After removal of 5 bases from V and 4 bases from J, the junction contained 21 bases not matched to a gene. This CDR3 region has 19 residues. CDR3 sequence: CASSPRLAGRWTVGETQYF. In DNA, the CDR3 is TGTGCCAGCAGTCCCCGATTAGCGGGGCGATGGACTGTTGGAGAGACCCAGTACTTC.

This CDR3 is CASSPPGGEGYNEQFF. The CDR3 DNA follows: TGTGCCAGCAGCCCTCCAGGAGGGGAGGGGTACAATGAGCAGTTCTTC. The J gene is TRBJ2-1, the V gene TRBV9; 7 bases agree with TRBD2. Per germline, CDR1 SGDLS and CDR2 YYNGEE. The V segment lost 4 bases and the J segment 4 bases; nucleotides outside the gene matches: 11. This CDR3 contains 16 residues.

This rearrangement joins TRBV5-4 to TRBJ2-1; D is uncertain. The CDR3 is 13 residues long. V was cut by 1 base and J by 7 bases, with 9 bases left in between. Germline V gives CDR1 SGHNT, CDR2 YYREEE (reference sequence). CDR3: CASSLIEQNEQFF. CDR3 nucleotides: TGTGCCAGCAGCTTGATTGAGCAGAATGAGCAGTTCTTC.